These 4 T cell receptor beta chains were all obtained from the same sample, sequenced in a study of T cell clonality in common variable immunodeficiency. The data were produced by immunoSEQ multiplex PCR, yet TCRdb's version contains in-frame clones alone and is incomplete. Reported are tens of thousands of clones, none seen only once; the ten largest carry around 13%. The sample consisted of peripheral blood mononuclear cells. The receptors shown here come from a person aged 18 to 70 in good health.

The sample holds a few counts of this clone. The read ends 3 residues before the CDR3 terminus; that terminus is restored from the germline J gene. The chain uses TRBV19 and TRBJ2-7, with D possibly TRBD2 on 7 matching bases. The CDR3 is 15 amino acids. Trimming took off 11 bases at V and 3 bases at J, with 23 bases between the two ends. Per germline, CDR1 LNHDA and CDR2 SQIVND (reference sequence). Partial CDR3 DNA: TGTGCCTCTCAACCGGGCGGGGGCAAGAGCTACGAG. Residues: CASQPGGGKSYE. The full CDR3 sequence reads CASQPGGGKSYEQYF.

This clone occurred many times. The CDR3 end falls 3 residues outside the read, so it is completed with the germline J gene. This chain uses TRBV5-1 with TRBJ1-1; a weak D match, TRBD1 (6 bases). Trimming took 2 bases from V and 1 from J, leaving 9 bases between them. The CDR3 contains 14 residues. Germline V gene sequence: CDR1 SGHRS, CDR2 YFSETQ. CDR3 bases read: TGCGCCAGCAGCTTACAGGGCGGGAACACTGAA. It translates to CASSLQGGNTE. Given in full, the CDR3 is CASSLQGGNTEAFF.

A word on this clone: Read data end 3 residues before the CDR3 end; the end is taken from the germline J gene. This chain joins TRBV5-5 and TRBJ1-1; TRBD1 is a possible D gene (5 bases). Germline CDR1 SGHKS, CDR2 YYEKEE (reference sequence). Trimming stripped 4 bases from V and 7 bases from J, with 17 bases between. This CDR3 contains 14 residues. The part of the CDR3 DNA that was read is TGTGCCAGCAGCCGTGGTGGGGCCGGGATTGAA. It translates to CASSRGGAGIE. The entire CDR3 reads CASSRGGAGIEAFF. The full variable domain, with the rest looked up from reference TRBV5-5 and TRBJ1-1, is DAGVTQSPTHLIKTRGQQVTLRCSPISGHKSVSWYQQVLGQGPQFIFQYYEKEERGRGNFPDRFSARQFPNYSSELNVNALLLGDSALYLCASSRGGAGIEAFFGQGTRLTVV.

At least ten counts were recorded for this clone. The read comes to an end 3 residues before the CDR3 does, leaving the germline J gene to fill in the end. V is TRBV6-2 or TRBV6-3 and J is TRBJ1-2; D call uncertain. V was shortened by 11 bases and J by 6 bases, with 19 bases between the two germline ends. The CDR3 totals 13 residues. Germline V gene sequence: CDR1 MNHEY, CDR2 SVGEGT. CDR3 bases read: TGTGCCCATCTCCGCGGGAGGAGTGATGGC. Its protein product is CAHLRGRSDG. From start to end, the CDR3 is CAHLRGRSDGYTF.